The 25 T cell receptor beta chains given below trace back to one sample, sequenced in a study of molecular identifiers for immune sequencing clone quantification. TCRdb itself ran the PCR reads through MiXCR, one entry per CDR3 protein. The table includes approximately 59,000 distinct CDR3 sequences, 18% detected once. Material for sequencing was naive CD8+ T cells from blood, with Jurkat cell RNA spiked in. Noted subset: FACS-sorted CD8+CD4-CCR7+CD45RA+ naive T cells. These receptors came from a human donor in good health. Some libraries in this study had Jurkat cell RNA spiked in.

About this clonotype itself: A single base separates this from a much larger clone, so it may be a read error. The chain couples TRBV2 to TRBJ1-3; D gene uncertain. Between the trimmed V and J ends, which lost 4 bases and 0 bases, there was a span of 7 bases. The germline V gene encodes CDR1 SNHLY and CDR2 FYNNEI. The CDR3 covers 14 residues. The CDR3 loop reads CASSGDGSGNTIYF. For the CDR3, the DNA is TGTGCCAGCAGTGGAGACGGCTCTGGAAACACCATATATTTT.

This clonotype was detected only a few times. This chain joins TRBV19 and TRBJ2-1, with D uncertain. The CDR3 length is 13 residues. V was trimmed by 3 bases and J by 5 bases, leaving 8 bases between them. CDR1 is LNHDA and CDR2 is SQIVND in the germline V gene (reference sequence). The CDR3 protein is CASSIVPDNEQFF. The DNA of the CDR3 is TGTGCCAGTAGTATTGTACCCGACAATGAGCAGTTCTTC. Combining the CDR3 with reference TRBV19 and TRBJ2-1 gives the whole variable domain DGGITQSPKYLFRKEGQNVTLSCEQNLNHDAMYWYRQDPGQGLRLIYYSQIVNDFQKGDIAEGYSVSREKKESFPLTVTSAQKNPTAFYLCASSIVPDNEQFFGPGTRLTVL.

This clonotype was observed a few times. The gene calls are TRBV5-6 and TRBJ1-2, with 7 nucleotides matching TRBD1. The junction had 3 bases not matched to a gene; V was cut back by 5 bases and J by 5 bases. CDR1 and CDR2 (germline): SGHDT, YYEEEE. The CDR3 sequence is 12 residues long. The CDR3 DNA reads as TGTGCCAGCAGTTCACAGGGGTATGGCTACACCTTC. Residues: CASSSQGYGYTF.

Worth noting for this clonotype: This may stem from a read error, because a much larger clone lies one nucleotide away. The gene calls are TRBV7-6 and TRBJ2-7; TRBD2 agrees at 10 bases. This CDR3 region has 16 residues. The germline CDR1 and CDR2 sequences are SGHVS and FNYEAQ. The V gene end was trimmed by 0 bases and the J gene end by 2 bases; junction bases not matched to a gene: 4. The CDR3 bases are TGTGCCAGCAGCTTAGCGCTAGCGGGGGCCCCCTACGAGCAGTACTTC. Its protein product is CASSLALAGAPYEQYF. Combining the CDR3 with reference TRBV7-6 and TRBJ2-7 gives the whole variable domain GAGVSQSPRYKVTKRGQDVALRCDPISGHVSLYWYRQALGQGPEFLTYFNYEAQQDKSGLPNDRFSAERPEGSISTLTIQRTEQRDSAMYRCASSLALAGAPYEQYFGPGTRLTVT.

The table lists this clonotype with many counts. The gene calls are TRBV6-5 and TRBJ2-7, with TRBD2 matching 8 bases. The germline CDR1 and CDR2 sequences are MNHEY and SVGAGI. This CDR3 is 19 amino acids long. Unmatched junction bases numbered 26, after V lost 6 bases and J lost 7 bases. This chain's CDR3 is CASRARGGQRVDVYEEQYF. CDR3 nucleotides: TGTGCCAGCAGGGCCCGGGGGGGTCAGCGGGTGGACGTCTACGAAGAGCAGTACTTC.

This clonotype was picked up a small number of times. Here the CDR3 reads CASRKEQGRNTGELFF. The CDR3 DNA reads TGTGCCAGCAGGAAGGAACAGGGGAGGAACACCGGGGAGCTGTTTTTT. The rearrangement uses TRBV7-9 and TRBJ2-2; 7 bases are a match to TRBD1. The length of the CDR3 is 16 residues. The V and J ends lost 6 bases and 1 base, in that order; junction bases with no gene match: 8. Germline V lookup: CDR1 SEHNR, CDR2 FQNEAQ (reference sequence).

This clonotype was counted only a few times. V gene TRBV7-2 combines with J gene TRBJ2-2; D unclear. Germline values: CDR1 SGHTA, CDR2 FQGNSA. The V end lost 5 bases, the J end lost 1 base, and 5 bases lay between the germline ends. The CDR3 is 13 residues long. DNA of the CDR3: TGTGCCAGCAGCCCCCTGAACACCGGGGAGCTGTTTTTT. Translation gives CASSPLNTGELFF.

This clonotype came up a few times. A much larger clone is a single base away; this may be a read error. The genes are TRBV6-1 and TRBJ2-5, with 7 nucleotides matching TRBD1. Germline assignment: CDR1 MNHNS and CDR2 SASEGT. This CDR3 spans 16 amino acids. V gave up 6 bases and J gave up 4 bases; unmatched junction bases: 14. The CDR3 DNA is TGTGCCAGCAGAGAAATGGAGCAGGGGGAGATAGAGACCCAGTACTTC. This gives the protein CASREMEQGEIETQYF.

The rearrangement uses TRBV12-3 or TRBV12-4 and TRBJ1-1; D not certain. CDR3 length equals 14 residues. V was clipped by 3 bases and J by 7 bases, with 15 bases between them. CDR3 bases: TGTGCCAGCAGTTTCTCAGACTTTCGGGGTGAAGCTTTCTTT. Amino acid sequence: CASSFSDFRGEAFF.

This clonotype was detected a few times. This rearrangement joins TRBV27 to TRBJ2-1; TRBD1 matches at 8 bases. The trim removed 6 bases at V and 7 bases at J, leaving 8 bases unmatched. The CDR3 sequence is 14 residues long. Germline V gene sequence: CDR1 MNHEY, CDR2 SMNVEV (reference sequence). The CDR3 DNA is TGTGCCAGCAGGCCTCGGACAGGGCCGAATGAGCAGTTCTTC. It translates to CASRPRTGPNEQFF.

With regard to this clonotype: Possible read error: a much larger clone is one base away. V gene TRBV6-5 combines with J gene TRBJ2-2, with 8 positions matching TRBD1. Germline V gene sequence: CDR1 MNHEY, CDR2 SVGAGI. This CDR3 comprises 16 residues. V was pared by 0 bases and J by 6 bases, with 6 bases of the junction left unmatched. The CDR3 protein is CASSYSTGEVAGELFF. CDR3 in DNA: TGTGCCAGCAGTTACTCGACAGGGGAGGTGGCCGGGGAGCTGTTTTTT.

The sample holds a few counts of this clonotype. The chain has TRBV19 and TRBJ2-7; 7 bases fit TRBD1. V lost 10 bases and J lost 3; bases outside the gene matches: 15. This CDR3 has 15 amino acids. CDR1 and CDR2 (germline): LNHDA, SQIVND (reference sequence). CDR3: CATLSSAGGLYEQYF. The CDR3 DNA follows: TGTGCCACCCTATCATCGGCAGGGGGTCTCTACGAGCAGTACTTC.

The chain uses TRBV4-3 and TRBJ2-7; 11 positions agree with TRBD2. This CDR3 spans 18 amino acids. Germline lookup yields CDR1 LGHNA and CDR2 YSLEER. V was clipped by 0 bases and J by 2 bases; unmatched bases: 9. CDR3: CASSQDSVAGGQPYEQYF. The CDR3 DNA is TGCGCCAGCAGCCAAGATTCGGTAGCGGGAGGGCAACCCTACGAGCAGTACTTC.

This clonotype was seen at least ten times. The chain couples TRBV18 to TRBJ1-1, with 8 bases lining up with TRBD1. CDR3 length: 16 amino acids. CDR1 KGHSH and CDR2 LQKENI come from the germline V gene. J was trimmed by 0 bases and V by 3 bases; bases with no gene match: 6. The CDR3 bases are TGTGCCAGCTCACCGGCTCAGGGGGCAATGAACACTGAAGCTTTCTTT. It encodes CASSPAQGAMNTEAFF.

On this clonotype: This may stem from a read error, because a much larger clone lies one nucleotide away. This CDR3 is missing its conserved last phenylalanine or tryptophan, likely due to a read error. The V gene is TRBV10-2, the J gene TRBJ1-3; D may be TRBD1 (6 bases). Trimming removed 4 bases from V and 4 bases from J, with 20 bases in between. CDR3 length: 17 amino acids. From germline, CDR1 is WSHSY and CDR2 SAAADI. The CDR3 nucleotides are TGCGCCAGCAGTGTTACGCCCAGGGGTAGGGCGGGAAACACCATATATCTT. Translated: CASSVTPRGRAGNTIYL.

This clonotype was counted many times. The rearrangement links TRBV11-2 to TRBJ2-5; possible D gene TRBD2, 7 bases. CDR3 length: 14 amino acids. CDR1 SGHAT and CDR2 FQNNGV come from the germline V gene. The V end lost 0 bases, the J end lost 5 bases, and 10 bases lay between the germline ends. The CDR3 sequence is CASSLDAGAETQYF. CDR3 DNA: TGTGCCAGCAGCTTAGATGCGGGGGCGGAGACCCAGTACTTC.

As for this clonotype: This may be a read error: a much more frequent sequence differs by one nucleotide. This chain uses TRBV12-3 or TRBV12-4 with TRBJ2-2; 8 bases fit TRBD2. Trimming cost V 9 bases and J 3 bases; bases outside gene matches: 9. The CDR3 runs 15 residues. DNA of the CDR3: TGTGCCAGTTTGGGCACCGGGAGGGACACCGGGGAGCTGTTTTTT. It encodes CASLGTGRDTGELFF.

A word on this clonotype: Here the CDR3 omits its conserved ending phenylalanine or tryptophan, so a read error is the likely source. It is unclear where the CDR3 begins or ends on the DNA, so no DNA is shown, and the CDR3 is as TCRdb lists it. The CDR3 loop is CASRDELYEEYY. The chain links TRBV6-5 to TRBJ2-7. The CDR3 totals 12 residues, both ends included. Per germline, CDR1 MNHEY and CDR2 SVGAGI.

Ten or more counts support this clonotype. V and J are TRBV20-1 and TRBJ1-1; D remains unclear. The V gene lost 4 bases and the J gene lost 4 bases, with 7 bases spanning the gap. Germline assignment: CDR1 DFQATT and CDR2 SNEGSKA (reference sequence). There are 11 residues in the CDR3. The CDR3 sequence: CSATEGTEAFF. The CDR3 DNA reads TGCAGTGCTACCGAGGGCACTGAAGCTTTCTTT.

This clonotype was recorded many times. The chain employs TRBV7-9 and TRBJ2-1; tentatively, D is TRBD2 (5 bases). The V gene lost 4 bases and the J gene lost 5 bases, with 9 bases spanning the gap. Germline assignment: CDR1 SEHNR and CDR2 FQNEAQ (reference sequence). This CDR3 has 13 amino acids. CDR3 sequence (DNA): TGTGCCAGCAGCTGGTCCGGGGACAATGAGCAGTTCTTC. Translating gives CASSWSGDNEQFF.

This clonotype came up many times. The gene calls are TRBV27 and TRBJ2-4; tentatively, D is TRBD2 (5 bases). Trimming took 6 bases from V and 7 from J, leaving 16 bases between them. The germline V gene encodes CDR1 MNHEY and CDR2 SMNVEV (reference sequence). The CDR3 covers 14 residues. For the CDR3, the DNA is TGTGCCAGCAGGGTCTTAGGCGGGCAGAACATTCAGTACTTC. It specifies CASRVLGGQNIQYF.

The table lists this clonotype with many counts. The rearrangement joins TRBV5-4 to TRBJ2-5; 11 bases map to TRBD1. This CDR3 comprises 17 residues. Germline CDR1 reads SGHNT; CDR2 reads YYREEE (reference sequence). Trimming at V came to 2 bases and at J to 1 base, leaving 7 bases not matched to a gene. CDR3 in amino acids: CASSFGTGGEAQETQYF. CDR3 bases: TGTGCCAGCAGCTTCGGGACAGGGGGGGAGGCCCAAGAGACCCAGTACTTC.

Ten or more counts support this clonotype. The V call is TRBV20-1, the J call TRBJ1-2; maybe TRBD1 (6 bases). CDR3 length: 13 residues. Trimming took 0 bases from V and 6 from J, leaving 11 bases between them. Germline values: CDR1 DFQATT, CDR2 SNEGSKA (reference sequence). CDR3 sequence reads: CSAREPRGHGYTF. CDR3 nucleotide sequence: TGCAGTGCTAGAGAGCCCCGGGGGCATGGCTACACCTTC.

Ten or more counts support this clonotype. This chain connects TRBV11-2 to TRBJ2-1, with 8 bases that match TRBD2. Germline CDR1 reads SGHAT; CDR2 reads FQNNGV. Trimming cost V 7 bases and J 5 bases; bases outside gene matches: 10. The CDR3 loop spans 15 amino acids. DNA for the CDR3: TGTGCCAGCACCCCCCCGCGGGAGGCCAACAATGAGCAGTTCTTC. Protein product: CASTPPREANNEQFF.

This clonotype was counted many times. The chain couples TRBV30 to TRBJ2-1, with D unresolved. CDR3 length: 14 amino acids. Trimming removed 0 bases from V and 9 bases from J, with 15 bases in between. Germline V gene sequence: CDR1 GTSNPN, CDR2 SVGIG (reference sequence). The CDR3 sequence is CAWSVSSNDIEQFF. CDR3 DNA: TGTGCCTGGAGTGTCAGCAGTAATGATATTGAGCAGTTCTTC. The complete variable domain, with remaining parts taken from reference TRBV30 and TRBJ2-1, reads SQTIHQWPATLVQPVGSPLSLECTVEGTSNPNLYWYRQAAGRGLQLLFYSVGIGQISSEVPQNLSASRPQDRQFILSSKKLLLSDSGFYLCAWSVSSNDIEQFFGPGTRLTVL.